These 10 T cell receptor beta chains were all obtained from the same sample, sequenced in a study of beta chain features in type 1 diabetes. What was sequenced were expressed TCRB transcripts, since all of the isolated RNA had been reverse transcribed. Sequencing used immunoSEQ multiplex PCR; TCRdb keeps in-frame clones, though not all of them. The sample lists about 410,000 clones; around 13% were seen once. Sequenced material: naive CD4+ T cells from blood. Every receptor here comes from a man aged 30 to 39 in good health.

In its sample, this clone was seen a few times. The rearrangement links TRBV29-1 to TRBJ1-5; possible D gene TRBD1, 5 bases. The CDR3 totals 13 residues. Looked up from germline, CDR1 is SQVTM and CDR2 is ANQGSEA. The ends were cut back, 4 bases at V and 0 bases at J, with 7 bases in the middle. This chain's CDR3 is CSVGGHSNQPQHF. CDR3 nucleotides: TGCAGCGTTGGCGGACATAGCAATCAGCCCCAGCATTTT.

The chain joins TRBV7-9 to TRBJ1-1; perhaps TRBD1 as D (6 bases). V dropped 4 bases and J dropped 7 bases, with 16 bases sitting between them. The germline gives CDR1 SEHNR, CDR2 FQNEAQ (reference sequence). The CDR3 spans 14 residues. CDR3 in DNA: TGTGCCAGCAGCTCCCGGGACACAGGAAATGAAGCTTTCTTT. Translation gives CASSSRDTGNEAFF.

The DNA of the CDR3 is TGTGCCAGCAGCTTATACCCTAGCGGTATCCAAAGCTCCTACGAGCAGTACTTC. Protein: CASSLYPSGIQSSYEQYF. The genes are TRBV7-2 and TRBJ2-7; 7 bases align to TRBD2. The CDR3 loop spans 18 amino acids. V was pared by 2 bases and J by 0 bases, with 13 bases of the junction left unmatched. The germline gives CDR1 SGHTA, CDR2 FQGNSA.

CDR3 coding DNA: TGTGCCAGCAGCCCCAACCCAGCGGGGTACGGGGAGCTGTTTTTT. Protein: CASSPNPAGYGELFF. J is TRBJ2-2 and V is TRBV14; 7 bases are shared with TRBD2. Germline V lookup: CDR1 SGHDN, CDR2 FVKESK. CDR3 length: 15 amino acids. Germline trimming cut 4 bases from V and 7 bases from J; bases unmatched to any gene: 9.

This clone was seen only a few times. The chain is built from TRBV30 and TRBJ1-1, with D possibly being TRBD1 (6 bases). CDR1 is GTSNPN and CDR2 is SVGIG in the germline V gene (reference sequence). CDR3 length equals 14 residues. Trimming cost V 0 bases and J 6 bases, with 14 bases left between them. CDR3 loop: CAWSVGGHRAEAFF. As DNA, the CDR3 is TGTGCCTGGAGTGTTGGGGGGCATCGGGCTGAAGCTTTCTTT.

This chain joins TRBV29-1 and TRBJ1-2; 9 nucleotides align to TRBD1. Germline V lookup: CDR1 SQVTM, CDR2 ANQGSEA. V was pared by 2 bases and J by 6 bases, with 16 bases of the junction left unmatched. The CDR3 is 17 residues long. The CDR3 loop is CSVEPGQGVRPGNGYTF. DNA for the CDR3: TGCAGCGTTGAACCGGGACAGGGAGTCCGCCCAGGGAATGGCTACACCTTC.

The V gene is TRBV6-5, the J gene TRBJ2-1; D may be TRBD1 or TRBD2 (5 bases each). Germline CDR1 is MNHEY and CDR2 is SVGAGI. Deletions cut 7 bases from V and 4 bases from J, with 14 bases between. The CDR3 totals 14 residues. CDR3 residues: CASKTGTVYNEQFF. The CDR3 nucleotides read TGTGCCAGCAAGACCGGGACGGTTTACAATGAGCAGTTCTTC.

This clone was seen only a few times. The chain is built from TRBV9 and TRBJ2-1, with 8 bases fitting TRBD2. The CDR3 is 15 amino acids. Trimming at V came to 3 bases and at J to 5 bases, leaving 7 bases not matched to a gene. Germline V gene sequence: CDR1 SGDLS, CDR2 YYNGEE. In nucleotides, the CDR3 is TGTGCCAGCAGCGCCAGCGGGGGATTCAACAATGAGCAGTTCTTC. Amino acid sequence: CASSASGGFNNEQFF.

This clone turned up a few times. The J gene is TRBJ1-2, the V gene TRBV6-5, with 9 bases identical to TRBD1. The V segment lost 6 bases and the J segment 6 bases; nucleotides outside the gene matches: 5. The CDR3 totals 13 residues. Germline values: CDR1 MNHEY, CDR2 SVGAGI. Here the CDR3 reads CASREQGADGYTF. The CDR3 DNA is TGTGCCAGCAGGGAACAGGGGGCTGATGGCTACACCTTC.

The V and J genes are TRBV10-3 and TRBJ2-1; 8 positions match TRBD2. CDR1 is ENHRY and CDR2 is SYGVKD in the germline V gene. This CDR3 has 15 amino acids. V was pared by 3 bases and J by 7 bases, with 8 bases of the junction left unmatched. Here the CDR3 DNA reads TGTGCCATCAGTGATGGAGCGGGGGAGCGAAATGAGCAGTTCTTC. The encoded protein is CAISDGAGERNEQFF.